The 2 T cell receptor beta chains presented below share a single source sample, sequenced in a study of blood T cell repertoires in COVID-19. The method was immunoSEQ multiplex PCR; TCRdb's version includes in-frame clones alone and lacks a portion of them. The sample shows about 190,000 clones, more than 60% of them seen only once. The sample consisted of peripheral blood. These receptors originate from a woman aged 45-60 years with acute or convalescent COVID-19.

The chain recombines TRBV6-6 with TRBJ2-1; D perhaps matches TRBD1 (6 bases). Germline V gene lookup returns CDR1 MNHNY and CDR2 SVGAGI (reference sequence). The V end was cut by 5 bases, the J end by 7 bases, with 9 bases between. This CDR3 has 12 residues. The CDR3: CASSQGWNEQFF. The CDR3 nucleotides are TGTGCCAGCAGTCAGGGGTGGAATGAGCAGTTCTTC.

The V call is TRBV7-2, the J call TRBJ1-2; TRBD1 matches 7 bases. Germline CDR1 SGHTA, CDR2 FQGNSA. V shed 0 bases, J shed 1 base, and the junction held 8 bases outside the gene matches. The CDR3 spans 17 residues. Written as DNA, the CDR3 is TGTGCCAGCAGCTTAGCGAGAGTAGGGGGCGATAACTATGGCTACACCTTC. The encoded protein is CASSLARVGGDNYGYTF.